The present T cell receptor (beta chain) was sequenced within a study of T cells in Graves' hyperthyroidism and ophthalmopathy. It was RNA transcripts that yielded the amplified TCR beta CDR3 regions. RT-PCR in the first round (using the HTBI primer set) targeted the TCR CDR3. From the multiplex PCR reads, TCRdb called clonotypes with MiXCR, one entry per CDR3 protein. The sample has hundreds of thousands of distinct CDR3 sequences; 12% to 15% are singletons. The V and J ends lost 0 bases and 0 bases respectively, with 13 bases between them. The length of the CDR3 is 17 residues. CDR1 and CDR2 from the germline V gene are SGHRS and YFSETQ. Patients counted as stable if ophthalmopathy did not develop within 18 months. Lactation, pregnancy, other autoimmune disease or uncontrolled infection excluded patients. Extraction of PBMCs used roughly 9.3 ml of fresh peripheral blood.

This receptor was taken from a woman aged 18-30 years with Graves' hyperthyroidism. The chain combines TRBV5-1 with TRBJ2-4; D unclear. The source material was blood. CDR3 DNA sequence: TGCGCCAGCAGCTTGGAAGGGCGTACACTAGCCAAAAACATTCAGTACTTC. This translates into CASSLEGRTLAKNIQYF.